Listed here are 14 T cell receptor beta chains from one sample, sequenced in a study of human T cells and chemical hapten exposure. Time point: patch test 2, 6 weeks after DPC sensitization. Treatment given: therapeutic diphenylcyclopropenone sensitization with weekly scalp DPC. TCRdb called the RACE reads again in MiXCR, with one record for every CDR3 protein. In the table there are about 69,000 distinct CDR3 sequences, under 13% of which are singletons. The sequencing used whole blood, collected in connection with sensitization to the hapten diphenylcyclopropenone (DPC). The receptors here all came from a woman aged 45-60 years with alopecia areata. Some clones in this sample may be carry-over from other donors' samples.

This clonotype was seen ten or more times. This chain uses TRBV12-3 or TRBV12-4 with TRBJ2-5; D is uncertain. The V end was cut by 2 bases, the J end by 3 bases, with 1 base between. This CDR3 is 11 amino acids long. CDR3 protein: CASSLKETQYF. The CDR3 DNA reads TGTGCCAGCAGTTTAAAAGAGACCCAGTACTTC.

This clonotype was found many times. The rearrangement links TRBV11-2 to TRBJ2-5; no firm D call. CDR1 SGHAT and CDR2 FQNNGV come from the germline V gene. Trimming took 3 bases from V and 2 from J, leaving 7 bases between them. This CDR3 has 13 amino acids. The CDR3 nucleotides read TGTGCCAGCAGCTTTAGGAGACAAGAGACCCAGTACTTC. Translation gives CASSFRRQETQYF.

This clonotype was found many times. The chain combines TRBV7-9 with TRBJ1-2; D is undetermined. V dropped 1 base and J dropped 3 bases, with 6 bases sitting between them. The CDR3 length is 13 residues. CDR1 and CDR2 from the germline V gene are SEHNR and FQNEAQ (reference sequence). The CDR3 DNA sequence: TGTGCCAGCAGCTTAGGCTACTACTATGGCTACACCTTC. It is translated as CASSLGYYYGYTF.

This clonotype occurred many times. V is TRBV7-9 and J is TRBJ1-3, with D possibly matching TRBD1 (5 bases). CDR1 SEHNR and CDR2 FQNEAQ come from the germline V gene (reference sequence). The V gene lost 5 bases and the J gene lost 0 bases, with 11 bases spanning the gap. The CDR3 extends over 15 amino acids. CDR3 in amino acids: CASSGDGLSGNTIYF. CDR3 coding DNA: TGTGCCAGCAGCGGGGACGGGCTCTCTGGAAACACCATATATTTT.

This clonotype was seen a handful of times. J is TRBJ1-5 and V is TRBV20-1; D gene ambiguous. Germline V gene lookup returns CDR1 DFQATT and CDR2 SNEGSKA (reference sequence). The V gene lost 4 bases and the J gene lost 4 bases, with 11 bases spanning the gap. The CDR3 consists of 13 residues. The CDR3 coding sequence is TGCAGTGCTAAGGCAGACCCTAATCAGCCCCAGCATTTT. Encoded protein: CSAKADPNQPQHF.

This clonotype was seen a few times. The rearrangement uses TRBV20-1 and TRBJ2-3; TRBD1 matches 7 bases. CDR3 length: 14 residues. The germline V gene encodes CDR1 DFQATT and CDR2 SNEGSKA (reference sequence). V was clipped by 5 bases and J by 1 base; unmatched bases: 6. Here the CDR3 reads CSAVRGQGTDTQYF. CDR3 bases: TGCAGTGCTGTAAGGGGGCAGGGCACAGATACGCAGTATTTT.

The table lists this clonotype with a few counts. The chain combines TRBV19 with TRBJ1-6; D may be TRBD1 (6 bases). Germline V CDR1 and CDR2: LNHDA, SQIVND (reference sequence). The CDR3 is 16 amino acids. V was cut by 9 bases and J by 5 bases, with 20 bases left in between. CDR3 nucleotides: TGTGCCAGCCGCCAGTCGGGGGCAGGGAATAATTCACCCCTCCACTTT. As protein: CASRQSGAGNNSPLHF.

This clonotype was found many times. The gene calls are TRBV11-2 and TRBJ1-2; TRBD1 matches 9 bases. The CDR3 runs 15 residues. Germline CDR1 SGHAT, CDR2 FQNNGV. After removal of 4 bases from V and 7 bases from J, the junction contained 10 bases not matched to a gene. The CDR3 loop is CASSSGTGIFGGYTF. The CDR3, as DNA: TGTGCCAGCAGCTCCGGGACAGGGATCTTCGGTGGCTACACCTTC.

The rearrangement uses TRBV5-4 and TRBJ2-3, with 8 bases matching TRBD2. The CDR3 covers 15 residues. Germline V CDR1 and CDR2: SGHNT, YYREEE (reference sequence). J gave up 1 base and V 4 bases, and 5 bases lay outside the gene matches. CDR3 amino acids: CASSSSGARTDTQYF. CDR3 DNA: TGTGCCAGCAGCAGTAGCGGGGCCCGCACAGATACGCAGTATTTT.

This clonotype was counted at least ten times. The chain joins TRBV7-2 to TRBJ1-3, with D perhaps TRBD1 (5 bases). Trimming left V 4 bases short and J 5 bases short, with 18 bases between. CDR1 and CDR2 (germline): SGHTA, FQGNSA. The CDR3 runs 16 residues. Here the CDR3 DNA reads TGTGCCAGCAGCTCCCGCCGAGAACAGGCGAGAAACACCATATATTTT. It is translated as CASSSRREQARNTIYF.

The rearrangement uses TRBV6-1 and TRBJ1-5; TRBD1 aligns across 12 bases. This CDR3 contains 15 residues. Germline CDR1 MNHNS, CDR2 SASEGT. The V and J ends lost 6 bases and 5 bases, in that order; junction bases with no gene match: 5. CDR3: CASSGDRGRDQPQHF. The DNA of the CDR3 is TGTGCCAGCAGCGGGGACAGGGGGCGAGATCAGCCCCAGCATTTT.

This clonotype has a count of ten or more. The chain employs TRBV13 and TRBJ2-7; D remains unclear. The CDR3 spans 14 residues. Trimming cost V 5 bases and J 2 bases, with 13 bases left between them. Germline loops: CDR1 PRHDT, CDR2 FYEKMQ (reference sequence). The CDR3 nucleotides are TGTGCCAGCAGCCATTATCGGAAGCCCTACGAGCAGTACTTC. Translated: CASSHYRKPYEQYF.

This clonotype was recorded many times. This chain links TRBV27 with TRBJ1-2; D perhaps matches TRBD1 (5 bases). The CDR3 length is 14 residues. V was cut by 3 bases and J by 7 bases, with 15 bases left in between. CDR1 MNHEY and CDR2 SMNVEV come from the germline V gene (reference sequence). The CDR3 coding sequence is TGTGCCAGCAGTTTCTCGGCTGGGACCGGTGGCTACACCTTC. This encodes CASSFSAGTGGYTF.

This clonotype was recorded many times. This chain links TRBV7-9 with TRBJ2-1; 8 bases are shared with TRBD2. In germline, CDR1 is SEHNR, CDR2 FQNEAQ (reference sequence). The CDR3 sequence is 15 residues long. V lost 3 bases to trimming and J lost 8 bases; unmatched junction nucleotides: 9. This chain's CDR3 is CASSLIAGKGHEQFF. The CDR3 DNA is TGTGCCAGCAGCTTGATAGCGGGAAAAGGGCATGAGCAGTTCTTC.